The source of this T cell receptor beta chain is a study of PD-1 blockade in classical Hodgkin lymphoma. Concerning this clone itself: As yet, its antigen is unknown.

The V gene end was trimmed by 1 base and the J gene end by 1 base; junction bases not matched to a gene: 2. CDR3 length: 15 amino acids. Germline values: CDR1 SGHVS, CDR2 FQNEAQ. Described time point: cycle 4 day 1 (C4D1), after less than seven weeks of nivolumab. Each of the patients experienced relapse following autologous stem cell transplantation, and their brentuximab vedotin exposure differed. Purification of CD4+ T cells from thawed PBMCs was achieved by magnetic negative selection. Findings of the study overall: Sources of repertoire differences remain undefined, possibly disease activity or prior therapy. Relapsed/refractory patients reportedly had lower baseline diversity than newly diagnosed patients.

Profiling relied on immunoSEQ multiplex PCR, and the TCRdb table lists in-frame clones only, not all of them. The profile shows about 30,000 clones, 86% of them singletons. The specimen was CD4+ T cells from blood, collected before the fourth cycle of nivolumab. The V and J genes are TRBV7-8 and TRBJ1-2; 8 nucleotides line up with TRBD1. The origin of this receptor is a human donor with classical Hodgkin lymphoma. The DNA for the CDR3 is TGTGCCAGCAGCTTAGTAGACAGGGGTAACTATGGCTACACCTTC. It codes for CASSLVDRGNYGYTF.